The T cell receptor beta chain under discussion was sequenced for a study of T-cell reconstitution after alpha-beta-depleted transplantation in children. CDR1 and CDR2 from the germline V gene are DFQATT and SNEGSKA (reference sequence). Deletions cut 0 bases from V and 3 bases from J, with 12 bases between. This CDR3 is built from 14 residues. This clonotype was seen ten or more times. As it was prepared, the TCRbeta library received unique molecular identifiers. TCRdb re-analysed the PCR reads in MiXCR, keeping a single row per CDR3 protein. Of about 160,000 distinct CDR3 sequences in the sample, roughly 10% were seen once.

The sequencing here drew on PBMCs, taken before TCRalphabeta/CD19-depleted stem cell transplant. The chain couples TRBV20-1 to TRBJ2-7; D not resolved. The TCR sequence derives from a boy younger than 10 with acute myeloid leukemia, due to receive a stem cell transplant. CDR3 in amino acids: CSARDLTANYEQYF. CDR3 coding DNA: TGCAGTGCTAGAGATCTCACGGCAAACTACGAGCAGTACTTC.